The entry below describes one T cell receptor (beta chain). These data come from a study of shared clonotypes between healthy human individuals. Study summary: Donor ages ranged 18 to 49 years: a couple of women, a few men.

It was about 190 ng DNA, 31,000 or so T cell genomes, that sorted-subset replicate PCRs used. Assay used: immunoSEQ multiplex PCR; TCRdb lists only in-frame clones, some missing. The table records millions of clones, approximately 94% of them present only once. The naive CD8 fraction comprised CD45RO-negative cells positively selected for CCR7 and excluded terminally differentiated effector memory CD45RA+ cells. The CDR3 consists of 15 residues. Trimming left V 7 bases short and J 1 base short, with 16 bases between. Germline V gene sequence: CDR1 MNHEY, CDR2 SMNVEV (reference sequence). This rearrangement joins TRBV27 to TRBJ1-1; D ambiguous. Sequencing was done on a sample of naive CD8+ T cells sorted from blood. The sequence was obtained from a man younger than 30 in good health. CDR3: CASTPMGSRNTEAFF. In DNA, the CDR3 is TGTGCCAGCACCCCGATGGGGTCAAGGAACACTGAAGCTTTCTTT.